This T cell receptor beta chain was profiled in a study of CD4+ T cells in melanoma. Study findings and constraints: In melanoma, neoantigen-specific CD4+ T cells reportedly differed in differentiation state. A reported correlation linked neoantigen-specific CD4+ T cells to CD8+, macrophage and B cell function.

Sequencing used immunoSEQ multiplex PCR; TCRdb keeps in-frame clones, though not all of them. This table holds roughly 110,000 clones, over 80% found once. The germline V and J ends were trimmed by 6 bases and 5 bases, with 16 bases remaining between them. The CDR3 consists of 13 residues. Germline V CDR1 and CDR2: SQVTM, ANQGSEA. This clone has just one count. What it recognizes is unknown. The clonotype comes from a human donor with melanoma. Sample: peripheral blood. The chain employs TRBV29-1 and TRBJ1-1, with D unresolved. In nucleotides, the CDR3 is TGCAGCGTCATCTACTACGGGGTAACTGAAGCTTTCTTT. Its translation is CSVIYYGVTEAFF. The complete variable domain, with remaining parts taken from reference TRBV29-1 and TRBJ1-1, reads SAVISQKPSRDICQRGTSLTIQCQVDSQVTMMFWYRQQPGQSLTLIATANQGSEATYESGFVIDKFPISRPNLTFSTLTVSNMSPEDSSIYLCSVIYYGVTEAFFGQGTRLTVV.